Below, 23 T cell receptor beta chains from the same sample are listed, as sequenced in a study of shared clonotypes between healthy human individuals. Positive CCR7 selection of CD45RO-negative cells yielded the naive CD8 cells, and terminally differentiated effector memory CD45RA+ cells were excluded. Using immunoSEQ multiplex PCR, the repertoire was profiled, and TCRdb retains in-frame clones only, with some absent. The repertoire has about 2.2 million clones, 90% to 95% of them found once; the top ten carry under 2%. Sample: naive CD8+ T cells from PBMCs. These receptors all come from a man between 18 and 35 years old in good health. Some clones in this sample may be carry-over from other donors' samples.

This clone was seen once. V and J are TRBV7-7 and TRBJ2-5, with D tentatively TRBD1 (5 bases). Germline V CDR1 and CDR2: SSHAT, FNYEAQ (reference sequence). The V and J ends lost 6 bases and 0 bases respectively, with 8 bases between them. The CDR3 loop spans 13 amino acids. DNA of the CDR3: TGTGCCAGCAGAGACAGCAACCAAGAGACCCAGTACTTC. As protein: CASRDSNQETQYF.

Points on this clone: At the DNA level, this CDR3 is encoded by other sequences in the same sample as well. V usage is TRBV7-9 and J usage is TRBJ2-5, with D hard to call. V lost 0 bases to trimming and J lost 3 bases, with 8 bases between them. The CDR3 sequence is 14 residues long. Germline loops: CDR1 SEHNR, CDR2 FQNEAQ (reference sequence). The CDR3 sequence is CASSLASGEETQYF. CDR3 DNA sequence: TGTGCCAGCAGCTTAGCTTCTGGGGAAGAGACCCAGTACTTC. The complete variable domain, with remaining parts taken from reference TRBV7-9 and TRBJ2-5, reads DTGVSQNPRHKITKRGQNVTFRCDPISEHNRLYWYRQTLGQGPEFLTYFQNEAQLEKSRLLSDRFSAERPKGSFSTLEIQRTEQGDSAMYLCASSLASGEETQYFGPGTRLLVL.

The chain uses TRBV9 and TRBJ2-6, with D uncertain. V gave up 0 bases and J gave up 0 bases, with 7 bases separating them. CDR1 is SGDLS and CDR2 is YYNGEE in the germline V gene. This CDR3 is built from 16 residues. The CDR3 nucleotides are TGTGCCAGCAGCGTAGTGGTGCTCTCTGGGGCCAACGTCCTGACTTTC. It specifies CASSVVVLSGANVLTF. Using reference TRBV9 and TRBJ2-6 for the parts outside the CDR3, the full variable domain is DSGVTQTPKHLITATGQRVTLRCSPRSGDLSVYWYQQSLDQGLQFLIQYYNGEERAKGNILERFSAQQFPDLHSELNLSSLELGDSALYFCASSVVVLSGANVLTFGAGSRLTVL.

V is TRBV7-9 and J is TRBJ2-3; D might be TRBD2 (6 bases). Trimming took off 2 bases at V and 2 bases at J, with 14 bases between the two ends. Germline V gene data show CDR1 as SEHNR and CDR2 as FQNEAQ (reference sequence). CDR3 length: 16 amino acids. As DNA, the CDR3 is TGTGCCAGCAGCTTAAAGCCAGGGAGGCCCACAGATACGCAGTATTTT. This codes for CASSLKPGRPTDTQYF.

The chain links TRBV19 to TRBJ2-7; no definite D call. The V and J ends lost 7 bases and 0 bases respectively, with 13 bases between them. The CDR3 runs to 14 residues. CDR1 LNHDA and CDR2 SQIVND come from the germline V gene (reference sequence). DNA of the CDR3: TGTGCCAGTAAGTCGGCACTCCGCTCCTACGAGCAGTACTTC. Translated: CASKSALRSYEQYF.

The rearrangement links TRBV7-9 to TRBJ2-1, with a weak D call TRBD1 (5 bases). The CDR3 is made up of 17 amino acids. Germline values: CDR1 SEHNR, CDR2 FQNEAQ (reference sequence). The V end was cut by 5 bases, the J end by 2 bases, with 19 bases between. The CDR3 region is CASSIRGQGKTYNEQFF. In DNA form, the CDR3 reads TGTGCCAGCAGCATAAGGGGCCAGGGAAAGACCTACAATGAGCAGTTCTTC.

The chain links TRBV6-6 to TRBJ2-7, with 10 bases fitting TRBD2. J was trimmed by 6 bases and V by 7 bases; bases with no gene match: 12. Germline CDR1 reads MNHNY; CDR2 reads SVGAGI (reference sequence). This CDR3 has 15 residues. Here the CDR3 reads CASIDKAGGPGEQYF. CDR3 bases: TGTGCCAGCATCGATAAAGCGGGAGGGCCCGGCGAGCAGTACTTC.

The rearrangement links TRBV19 to TRBJ1-2; TRBD1 agrees at 7 bases. V dropped 8 bases and J dropped 2; count of bases not matched to a gene: 2. Germline V gene lookup returns CDR1 LNHDA and CDR2 SQIVND (reference sequence). The CDR3 contains 12 residues. The CDR3 DNA reads as TGTGCCAGTGAGACAGGGAACTATGGCTACACCTTC. It yields the protein CASETGNYGYTF. Combining the CDR3 with reference TRBV19 and TRBJ1-2 gives the whole variable domain DGGITQSPKYLFRKEGQNVTLSCEQNLNHDAMYWYRQDPGQGLRLIYYSQIVNDFQKGDIAEGYSVSREKKESFPLTVTSAQKNPTAFYLCASETGNYGYTFGSGTRLTVV.

V and J are TRBV27 and TRBJ2-7, with D perhaps being TRBD1 or TRBD2 (5 bases each). This CDR3 contains 13 residues. Germline CDR1 and CDR2: MNHEY and SMNVEV (reference sequence). Trimming cost V 4 bases and J 6 bases, with 13 bases left between them. Written as DNA, the CDR3 is TGTGCCAGCAGTTCCAACCGAGGGACCGAGCAGTACTTC. Translation: CASSSNRGTEQYF.

This sequence joins TRBV27 and TRBJ1-4; TRBD1 matches at 9 bases. Germline assignment: CDR1 MNHEY and CDR2 SMNVEV (reference sequence). There are 16 residues in the CDR3. The J segment lost 6 bases and the V segment lost 2 bases, leaving 7 bases of the junction unmatched. In nucleotides, the CDR3 is TGTGCCAGCAGTTTACAACCGGGACAGGGTTATGAAAAACTGTTTTTT. Translated, it gives CASSLQPGQGYEKLFF.

The rearrangement links TRBV27 to TRBJ2-7; D unresolved. The CDR3 totals 14 residues. V lost 1 base and J lost 4, with 11 bases in between. CDR1 is MNHEY and CDR2 is SMNVEV in the germline V gene (reference sequence). The CDR3: CASSLWTNGYEQYF. DNA for the CDR3: TGTGCCAGCAGTTTATGGACGAATGGTTACGAGCAGTACTTC.

The chain has TRBV6-6 and TRBJ2-3; D not resolved. Germline V gene sequence: CDR1 MNHNY, CDR2 SVGAGI (reference sequence). V lost 1 base to trimming and J lost 1 base, with 6 bases between them. The CDR3 is 14 residues long. CDR3 loop: CASSYWAGTDTQYF. CDR3 nucleotides: TGTGCCAGCAGTTACTGGGCCGGCACAGATACGCAGTATTTT.

The V gene is TRBV7-6, the J gene TRBJ2-5, with a weak D call TRBD1 (5 bases). Germline V gives CDR1 SGHVS, CDR2 FNYEAQ. The CDR3 has 15 residues. V was trimmed by 6 bases and J by 2 bases, leaving 16 bases between them. The CDR3 here is CASSSGAGVQETQYF. CDR3 DNA: TGTGCCAGCAGTTCTGGGGCAGGAGTACAAGAGACCCAGTACTTC.

This CDR3 reads CASSLGAREDNEQFF. The DNA for the CDR3 is TGTGCCAGCAGCTTGGGGGCCAGGGAAGACAATGAGCAGTTCTTC. The V gene is TRBV5-5, the J gene TRBJ2-1, with D perhaps matching TRBD1 (5 bases). The CDR3 has 15 residues. V was cut by 0 bases and J by 5 bases, with 12 bases left in between. The germline V gene encodes CDR1 SGHKS and CDR2 YYEKEE (reference sequence).

V and J are TRBV28 and TRBJ2-7; 12 bases match TRBD2. The J segment lost 1 base and the V segment lost 4 bases, leaving 2 bases of the junction unmatched. The germline V gene encodes CDR1 MDHEN and CDR2 SYDVKM. This CDR3 has 15 residues. The CDR3 protein is CASSSGLAGSYEQYF. DNA of the CDR3: TGTGCCAGCAGTTCAGGACTAGCGGGGTCCTACGAGCAGTACTTC.

This clone was seen only once. The CDR3 DNA reads as TGTGCCAGCAGCTTAGTCGGTAGCGGGAGCCCCGAGACCCAGTACTTC. Residues: CASSLVGSGSPETQYF. V and J are TRBV13 and TRBJ2-5, with TRBD2 matching 9 bases. Germline V gives CDR1 PRHDT, CDR2 FYEKMQ (reference sequence). V trimming: 1 base; J trimming: 5 bases; junction bases outside the gene matches: 8. This CDR3 comprises 16 residues.

Only one count was recorded for this clone. The chain links TRBV9 to TRBJ1-1, with 9 bases matching TRBD1. This CDR3 is built from 13 residues. The ends lost 4 bases at V and 8 bases at J; junction bases unmatched: 6. The V gene's germline CDR1 is SGDLS and CDR2 YYNGEE. The CDR3 is CASSNGTGREAFF. CDR3 sequence (DNA): TGTGCCAGCAGCAATGGGACAGGGCGAGAAGCTTTCTTT.

The V call is TRBV29-1, the J call TRBJ2-1, with TRBD2 matching over 8 bases. There are 12 residues in the CDR3. In germline, CDR1 is SQVTM, CDR2 ANQGSEA. CDR3 protein: CRATGGPDEQFF. CDR3 coding DNA: TGCAGAGCTACGGGAGGGCCGGATGAGCAGTTCTTC.

This sequence joins TRBV7-8 and TRBJ2-1; D ambiguous. Per the germline V gene, CDR1 is SGHVS and CDR2 is FQNEAQ. There are 12 residues in the CDR3. Trimming stripped 2 bases from V and 10 bases from J, with 9 bases between. The CDR3: CASSLYRAEQFF. CDR3 coding DNA: TGTGCCAGCAGCTTATATAGGGCAGAGCAGTTCTTC.

The V gene is TRBV5-1, the J gene TRBJ2-5, with D perhaps TRBD1 (6 bases). Germline CDR1 SGHRS, CDR2 YFSETQ. The V end lost 6 bases, the J end lost 1 base, and 10 bases lay between the germline ends. The CDR3 is 13 amino acids. As DNA, the CDR3 is TGCGCCAGCACCTTCAGGGGCCAAGAGACCCAGTACTTC. It specifies CASTFRGQETQYF.

The chain uses TRBV28 and TRBJ1-4, with 7 bases lining up with TRBD1. This CDR3 has 19 residues. The germline gives CDR1 MDHEN, CDR2 SYDVKM. With V trimmed by 3 bases and J by 4 bases, 17 bases remained unmatched. The CDR3 DNA follows: TGTGCCAGCAGTTTCACTCGTCGACAGGGACTACTTGGTAATGAAAAACTGTTTTTT. Translated: CASSFTRRQGLLGNEKLFF.

The chain joins TRBV7-2 to TRBJ2-7, with D perhaps assigned TRBD1 or TRBD2 (5 bases each). The CDR3 has 13 residues. Trimming cost V 5 bases and J 4 bases, with 12 bases left between them. Germline lookup yields CDR1 SGHTA and CDR2 FQGNSA. CDR3 coding DNA: TGTGCCAGCAGCCGAGGGGTAGCGTACGAGCAGTACTTC. Protein: CASSRGVAYEQYF.

The chain combines TRBV5-6 with TRBJ2-1, with 10 bases identical to TRBD1. The CDR3 consists of 15 residues. V was pared by 2 bases and J by 6 bases, with 5 bases of the junction left unmatched. Germline CDR1 reads SGHDT; CDR2 reads YYEEEE. The CDR3: CASSFGDRGGNEQFF. CDR3 coding DNA: TGTGCCAGCAGCTTTGGGGACAGGGGCGGCAATGAGCAGTTCTTC.